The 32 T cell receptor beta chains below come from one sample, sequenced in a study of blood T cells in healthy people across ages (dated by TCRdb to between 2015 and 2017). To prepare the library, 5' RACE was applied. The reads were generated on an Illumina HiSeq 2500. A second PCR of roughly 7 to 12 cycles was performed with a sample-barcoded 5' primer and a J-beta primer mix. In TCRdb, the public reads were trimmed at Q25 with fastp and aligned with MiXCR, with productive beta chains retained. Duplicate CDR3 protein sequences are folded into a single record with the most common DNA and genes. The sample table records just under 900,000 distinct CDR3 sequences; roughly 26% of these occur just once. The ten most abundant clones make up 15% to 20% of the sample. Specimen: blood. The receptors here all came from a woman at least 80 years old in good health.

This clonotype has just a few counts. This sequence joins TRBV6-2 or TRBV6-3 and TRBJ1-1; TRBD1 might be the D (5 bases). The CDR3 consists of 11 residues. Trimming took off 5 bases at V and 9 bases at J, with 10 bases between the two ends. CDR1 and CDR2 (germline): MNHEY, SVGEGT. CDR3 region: CASSQGSQAFF. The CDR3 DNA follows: TGTGCCAGCAGTCAGGGTTCGCAAGCTTTCTTT.

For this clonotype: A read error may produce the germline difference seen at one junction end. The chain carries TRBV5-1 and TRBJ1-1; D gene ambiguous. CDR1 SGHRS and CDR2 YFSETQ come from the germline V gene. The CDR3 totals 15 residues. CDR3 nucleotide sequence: TGCGCCGGCAGCTTCACGTCTGGGCCGGCTCAAGAAGCTTTCTTT. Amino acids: CAGSFTSGPAQEAFF.

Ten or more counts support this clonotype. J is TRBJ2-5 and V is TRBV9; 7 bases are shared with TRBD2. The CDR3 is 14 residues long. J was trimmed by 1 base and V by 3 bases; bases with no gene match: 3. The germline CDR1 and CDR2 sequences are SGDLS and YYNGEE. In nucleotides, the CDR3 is TGTGCCAGCAGCGGACGCGGGAGCCAAGAGACCCAGTACTTC. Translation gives CASSGRGSQETQYF.

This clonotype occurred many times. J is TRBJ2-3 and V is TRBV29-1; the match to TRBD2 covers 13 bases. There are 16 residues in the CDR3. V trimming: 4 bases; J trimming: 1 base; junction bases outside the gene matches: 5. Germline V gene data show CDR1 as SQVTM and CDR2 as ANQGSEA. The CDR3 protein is CSVAGLAGAGTDTQYF. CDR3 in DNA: TGCAGCGTTGCAGGACTAGCGGGGGCGGGCACAGATACGCAGTATTTT.

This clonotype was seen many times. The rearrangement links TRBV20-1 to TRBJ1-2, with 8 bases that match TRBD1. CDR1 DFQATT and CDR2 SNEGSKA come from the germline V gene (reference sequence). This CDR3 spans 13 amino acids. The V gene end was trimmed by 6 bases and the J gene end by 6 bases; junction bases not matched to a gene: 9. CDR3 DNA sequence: TGCAGTGCGGACCCCCAGGGGGCTAATGGCTACACCTTC. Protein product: CSADPQGANGYTF.

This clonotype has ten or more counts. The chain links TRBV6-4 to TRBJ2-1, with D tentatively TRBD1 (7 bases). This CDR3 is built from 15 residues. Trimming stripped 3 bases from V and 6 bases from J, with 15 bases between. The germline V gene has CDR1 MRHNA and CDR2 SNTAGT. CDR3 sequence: CASSEEGAIINEQFF. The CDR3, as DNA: TGTGCCAGCAGTGAGGAGGGGGCGATAATCAATGAGCAGTTCTTC.

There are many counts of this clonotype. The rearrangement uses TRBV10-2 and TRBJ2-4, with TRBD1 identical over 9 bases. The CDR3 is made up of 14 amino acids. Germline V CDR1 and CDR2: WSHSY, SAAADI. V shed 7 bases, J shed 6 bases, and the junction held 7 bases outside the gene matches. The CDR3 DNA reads TGCGCCAGCACTAAGGGACAGGGTGGAAACATTCAGTACTTC. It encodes CASTKGQGGNIQYF.

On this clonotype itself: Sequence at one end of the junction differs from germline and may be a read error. As DNA, the CDR3 is TGTGCCAGCAGCCCACGGACAGCAACTAGTGAAAAACCGTTTTTT. This sequence encodes CASSPRTATSEKPFF. The chain uses TRBV7-2 and TRBJ1-4, with D perhaps TRBD1 (6 bases). Per the germline V gene, CDR1 is SGHTA and CDR2 is FQGNSA. The CDR3 extends over 15 amino acids. Full variable domain (outside the CDR3, taken from reference TRBV7-2 and TRBJ1-4): GAGVSQSPSNKVTEKGKDVELRCDPISGHTALYWYRQSLGQGLEFLIYFQGNSAPDKSGLPSDRFSAERTGGSVSTLTIQRTQQEDSAVYLCASSPRTATSEKPFFGSGTQLSVL.

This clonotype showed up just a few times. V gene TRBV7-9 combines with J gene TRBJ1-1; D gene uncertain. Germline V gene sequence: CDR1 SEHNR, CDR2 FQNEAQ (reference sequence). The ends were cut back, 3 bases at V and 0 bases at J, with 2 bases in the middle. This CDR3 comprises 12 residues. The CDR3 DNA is TGTGCCAGCAGCTTCATGAACACTGAAGCTTTCTTT. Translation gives CASSFMNTEAFF.

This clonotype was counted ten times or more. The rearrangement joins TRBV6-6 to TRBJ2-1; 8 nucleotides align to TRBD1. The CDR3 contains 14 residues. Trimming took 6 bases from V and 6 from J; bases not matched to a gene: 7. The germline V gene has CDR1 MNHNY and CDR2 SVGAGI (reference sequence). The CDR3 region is CASSLSTGVNEQFF. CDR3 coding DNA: TGTGCCAGCAGCCTATCGACAGGGGTCAATGAGCAGTTCTTC.

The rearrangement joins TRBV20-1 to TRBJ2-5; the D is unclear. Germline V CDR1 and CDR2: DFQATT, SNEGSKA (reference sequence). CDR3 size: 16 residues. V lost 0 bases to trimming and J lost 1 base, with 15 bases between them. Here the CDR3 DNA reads TGCAGTGCTAGAGATGAAGGGCGAGGCAGCCAAGAGACCCAGTACTTC. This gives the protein CSARDEGRGSQETQYF.

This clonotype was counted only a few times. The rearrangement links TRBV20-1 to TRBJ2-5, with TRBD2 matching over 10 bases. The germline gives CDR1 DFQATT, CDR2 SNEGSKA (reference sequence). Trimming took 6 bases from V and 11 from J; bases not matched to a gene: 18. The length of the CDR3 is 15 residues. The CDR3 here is CSATDPSGGWNEQYF. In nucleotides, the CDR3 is TGCAGTGCCACAGACCCTAGCGGGGGTTGGAATGAGCAGTACTTC.

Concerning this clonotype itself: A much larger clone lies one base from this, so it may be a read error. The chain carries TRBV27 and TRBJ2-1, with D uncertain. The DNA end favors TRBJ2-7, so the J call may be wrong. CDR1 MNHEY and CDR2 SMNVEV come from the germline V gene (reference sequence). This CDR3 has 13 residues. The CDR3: CASSLDWYNEQYF. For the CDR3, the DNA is TGTGCCAGCAGTTTAGACTGGTACAATGAGCAGTACTTC.

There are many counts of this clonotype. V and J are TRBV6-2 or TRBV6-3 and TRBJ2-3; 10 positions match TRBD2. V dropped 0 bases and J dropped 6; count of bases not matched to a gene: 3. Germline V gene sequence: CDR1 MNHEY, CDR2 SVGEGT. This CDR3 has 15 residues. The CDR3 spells CASSYSGLAADTQYF. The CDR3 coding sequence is TGTGCCAGCAGTTACTCCGGACTAGCGGCGGATACGCAGTATTTT.

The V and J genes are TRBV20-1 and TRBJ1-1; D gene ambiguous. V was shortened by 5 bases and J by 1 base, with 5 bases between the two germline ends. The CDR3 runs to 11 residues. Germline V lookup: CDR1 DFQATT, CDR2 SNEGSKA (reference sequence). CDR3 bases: TGCAGTGCTGAGACGAACACTGAAGCTTTCTTT. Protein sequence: CSAETNTEAFF.

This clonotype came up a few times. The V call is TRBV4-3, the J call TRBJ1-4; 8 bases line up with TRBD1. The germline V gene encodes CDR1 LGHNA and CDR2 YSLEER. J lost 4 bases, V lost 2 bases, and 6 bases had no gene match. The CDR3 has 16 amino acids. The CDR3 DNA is TGCGCCAGCAGCCAATACCGGGACAGGATTAATGAAAAACTGTTTTTT. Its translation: CASSQYRDRINEKLFF.

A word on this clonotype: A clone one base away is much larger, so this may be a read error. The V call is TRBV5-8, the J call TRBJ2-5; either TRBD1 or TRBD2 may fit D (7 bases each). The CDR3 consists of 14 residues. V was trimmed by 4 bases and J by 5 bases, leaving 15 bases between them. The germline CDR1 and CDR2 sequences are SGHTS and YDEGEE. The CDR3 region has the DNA TGTGCCAGCAGCAAAAGACAGGGAGGGGAGACCCAGTACTTC. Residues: CASSKRQGGETQYF.

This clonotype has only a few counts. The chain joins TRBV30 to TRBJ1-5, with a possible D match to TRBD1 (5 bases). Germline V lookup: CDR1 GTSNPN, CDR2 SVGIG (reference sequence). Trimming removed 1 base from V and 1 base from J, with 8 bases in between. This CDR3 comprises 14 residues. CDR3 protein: CAWSGGQSNQPQHF. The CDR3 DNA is TGTGCCTGGAGTGGCGGACAAAGCAATCAGCCCCAGCATTTT.

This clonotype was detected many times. CDR3 DNA sequence: TGTGCCAGCAGTTTAGGCGAGCAGTACTTC. This gives the protein CASSLGEQYF. The V gene is TRBV28, the J gene TRBJ2-5; D not certain. The DNA end favors TRBJ2-7, so the J call may be wrong. CDR3 length: 10 residues. The germline V gene has CDR1 MDHEN and CDR2 SYDVKM.

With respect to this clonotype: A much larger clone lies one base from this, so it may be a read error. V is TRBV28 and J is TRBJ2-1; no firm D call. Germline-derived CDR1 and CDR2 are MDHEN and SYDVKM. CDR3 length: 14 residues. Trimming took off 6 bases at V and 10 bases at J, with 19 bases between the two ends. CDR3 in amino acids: CASSTLGIAYEQFF. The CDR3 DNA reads TGTGCCAGCAGCACCTTGGGGATTGCCTACGAGCAGTTCTTC.

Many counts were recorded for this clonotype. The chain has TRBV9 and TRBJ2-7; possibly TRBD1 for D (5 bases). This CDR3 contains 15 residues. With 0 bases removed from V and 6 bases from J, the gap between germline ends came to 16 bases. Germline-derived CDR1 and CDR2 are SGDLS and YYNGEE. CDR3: CASSVGGHPVGEQYF. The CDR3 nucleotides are TGTGCCAGCAGCGTAGGGGGCCACCCGGTGGGCGAGCAGTACTTC.

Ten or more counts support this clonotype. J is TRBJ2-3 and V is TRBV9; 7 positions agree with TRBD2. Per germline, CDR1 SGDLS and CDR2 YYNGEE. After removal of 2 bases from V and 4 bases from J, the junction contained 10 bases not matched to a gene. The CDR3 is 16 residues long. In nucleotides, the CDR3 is TGTGCCAGCAGCGTGACTAGCTTCAACACACCAGATACGCAGTATTTT. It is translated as CASSVTSFNTPDTQYF.

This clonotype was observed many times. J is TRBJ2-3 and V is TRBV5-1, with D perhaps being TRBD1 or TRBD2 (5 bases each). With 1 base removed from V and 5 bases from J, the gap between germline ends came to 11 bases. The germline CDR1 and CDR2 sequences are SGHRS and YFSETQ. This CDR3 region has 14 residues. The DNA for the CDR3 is TGCGCCAGCAGCTTGTCCAGGGCGGGAGATACGCAGTATTTT. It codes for CASSLSRAGDTQYF.

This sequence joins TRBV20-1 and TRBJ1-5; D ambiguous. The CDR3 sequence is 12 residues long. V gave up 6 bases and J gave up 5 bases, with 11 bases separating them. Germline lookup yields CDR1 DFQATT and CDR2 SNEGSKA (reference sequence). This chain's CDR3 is CSAGSGDQPQHF. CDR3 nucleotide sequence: TGCAGTGCGGGGAGCGGGGATCAGCCCCAGCATTTT.

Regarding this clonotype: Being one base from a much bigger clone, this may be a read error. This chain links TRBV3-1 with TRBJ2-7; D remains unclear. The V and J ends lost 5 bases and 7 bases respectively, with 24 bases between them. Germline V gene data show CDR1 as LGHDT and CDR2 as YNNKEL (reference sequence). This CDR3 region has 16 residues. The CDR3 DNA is TGTGCCAGCAGCAAAAGACGGCTAGTGAAGAGCAATGAGCAGTACTTC. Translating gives CASSKRRLVKSNEQYF.

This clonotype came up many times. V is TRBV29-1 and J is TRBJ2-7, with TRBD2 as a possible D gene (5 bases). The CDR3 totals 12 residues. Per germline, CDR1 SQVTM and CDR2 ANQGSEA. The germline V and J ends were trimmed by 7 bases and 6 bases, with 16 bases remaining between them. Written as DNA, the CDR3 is TGCAGCGCCAATTCGGGATCTGGCGAGCAGTACTTC. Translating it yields CSANSGSGEQYF.

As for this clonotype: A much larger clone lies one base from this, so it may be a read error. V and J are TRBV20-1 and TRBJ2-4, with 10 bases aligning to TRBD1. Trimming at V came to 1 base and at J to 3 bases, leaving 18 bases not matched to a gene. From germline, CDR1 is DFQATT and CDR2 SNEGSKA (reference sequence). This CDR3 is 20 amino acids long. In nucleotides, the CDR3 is TGCAGTGCTAGAGTTCAATCGGGACAGGGGAGTCTTTTGGGCAAAAACATTCAGTACTTC. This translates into CSARVQSGQGSLLGKNIQYF.

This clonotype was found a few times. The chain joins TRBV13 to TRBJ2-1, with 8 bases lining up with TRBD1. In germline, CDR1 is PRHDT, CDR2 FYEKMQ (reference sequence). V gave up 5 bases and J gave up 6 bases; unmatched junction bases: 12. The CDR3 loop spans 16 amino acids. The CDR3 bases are TGTGCCAGCAGCCGTCCCCTCAGGGGGCTGGGCAATGAGCAGTTCTTC. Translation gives CASSRPLRGLGNEQFF. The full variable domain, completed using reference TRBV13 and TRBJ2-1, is AAGVIQSPRHLIKEKRETATLKCYPIPRHDTVYWYQQGPGQDPQFLISFYEKMQSDKGSIPDRFSAQQFSDYHSELNMSSLELGDSALYFCASSRPLRGLGNEQFFGPGTRLTVL.

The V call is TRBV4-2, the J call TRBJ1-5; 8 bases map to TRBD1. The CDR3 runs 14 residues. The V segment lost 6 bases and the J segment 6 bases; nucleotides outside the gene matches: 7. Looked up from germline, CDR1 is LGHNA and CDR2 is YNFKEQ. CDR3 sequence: CASRRTGLGQPQHF. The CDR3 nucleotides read TGTGCCAGCAGGCGGACAGGGCTGGGTCAGCCCCAGCATTTT.

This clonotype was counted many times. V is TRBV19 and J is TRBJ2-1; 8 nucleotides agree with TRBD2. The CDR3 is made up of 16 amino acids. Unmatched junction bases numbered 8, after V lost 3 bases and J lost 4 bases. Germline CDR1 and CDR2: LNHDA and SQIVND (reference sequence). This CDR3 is CASSMVAGGEYNEQFF. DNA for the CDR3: TGTGCCAGTAGTATGGTGGCGGGGGGAGAGTACAATGAGCAGTTCTTC.

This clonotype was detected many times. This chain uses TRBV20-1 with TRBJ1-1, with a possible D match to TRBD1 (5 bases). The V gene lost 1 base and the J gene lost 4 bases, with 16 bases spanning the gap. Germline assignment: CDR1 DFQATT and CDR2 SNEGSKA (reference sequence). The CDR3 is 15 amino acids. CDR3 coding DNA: TGCAGTGCTAGAGGGCCCCAGCTGAGGGGCACTGAAGCTTTCTTT. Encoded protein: CSARGPQLRGTEAFF.

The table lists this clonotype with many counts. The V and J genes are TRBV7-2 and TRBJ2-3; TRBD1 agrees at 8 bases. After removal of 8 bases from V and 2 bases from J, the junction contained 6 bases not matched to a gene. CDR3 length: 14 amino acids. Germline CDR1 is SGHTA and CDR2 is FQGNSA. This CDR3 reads CASGRTGHTDTQYF. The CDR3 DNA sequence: TGTGCCAGCGGTAGGACAGGGCACACAGATACGCAGTATTTT.